These T cell receptor beta chains were read from a single sample in a study of T cell clonotyping in hematopoietic cell transplantation. The data were produced by immunoSEQ multiplex PCR, yet TCRdb's version contains in-frame clones alone and is incomplete. The sample lists roughly 44,000 clones; roughly 85% were seen once. The source was peripheral blood mononuclear cells, collected before stem cell transplant. The receptors come from a man aged 55-75 years with acute myeloid leukemia. Some clones in this sample may be carry-over from other donors' samples. CDR3s include the opening cysteine and the closing phenylalanine or tryptophan. The order of the fields is CDR3 protein, CDR3 DNA, D gene, V gene, J gene, clone size. The D gene is left open where the match is weak. The size of a clone is reported for some rows only, either as once, few or many, or as a class for expanded clones.

CDR3aa: CASSIGTGFGYTF; CDR3nt: TGTGCCAGCAGCATAGGGACAGGGTTTGGCTACACCTTC; d_gene: .; v_gene: TRBV21-1; j_gene: TRBJ1-2; abundance: .
CDR3aa: CASSQDRQNTEAFF; CDR3nt: TGTGCCAGCAGCCAGGATAGACAGAACACTGAAGCTTTCTTT; d_gene: .; v_gene: TRBV4-2; j_gene: TRBJ1-1; abundance: .
CDR3aa: CASPPQECYTF; CDR3nt: TGTGCCAGCCCCCCACAGGAATGCTACACCTTC; d_gene: .; v_gene: TRBV28; j_gene: TRBJ1-2; abundance: once
CDR3aa: CASSFGRTQSGNTIYF; CDR3nt: TGCGCCAGCAGCTTTGGACGGACCCAGTCCGGAAACACCATATATTTT; d_gene: .; v_gene: TRBV5-1; j_gene: TRBJ1-3; abundance: once
CDR3aa: CASSGLASPNSPLHF; CDR3nt: TGTGCCAGCAGTGGACTTGCCTCCCCCAATTCACCCCTCCACTTT; d_gene: .; v_gene: TRBV6-1; j_gene: TRBJ1-6; abundance: few
CDR3aa: CASSLSLRGRITGNSPLHF; CDR3nt: TGTGCCAGCAGTTTATCGTTGAGGGGGAGGATTACGGGGAATTCACCCCTCCACTTT; d_gene: .; v_gene: TRBV27; j_gene: TRBJ1-6; abundance: .
CDR3aa: CASSLASLEGLLYEQYF; CDR3nt: TGTGCCAGCAGCTTAGCCAGTCTCGAAGGATTACTCTACGAGCAGTACTTC; d_gene: .; v_gene: TRBV7-9; j_gene: TRBJ2-7; abundance: .
CDR3aa: CASSRDSDPTNEKLFF; CDR3nt: TGTGCCAGCAGCCGGGACAGCGACCCAACTAATGAAAAACTGTTTTTT; d_gene: TRBD1; v_gene: TRBV7-2; j_gene: TRBJ1-4; abundance: .
CDR3aa: CASSYGQPYGYTF; CDR3nt: TGTGCCAGCAGTTACGGACAGCCGTATGGCTACACCTTC; d_gene: .; v_gene: TRBV5-4; j_gene: TRBJ1-2; abundance: .
CDR3aa: CASSQDKHRAFSYNSPLHF; CDR3nt: TGTGCCAGCAGCCAAGATAAACACAGGGCCTTCTCCTATAATTCACCCCTCCACTTT; d_gene: .; v_gene: TRBV14; j_gene: TRBJ1-6; abundance: few
CDR3aa: CASSREQGNREKLFF; CDR3nt: TGTGCCAGTAGTAGAGAGCAGGGGAATCGGGAAAAACTGTTTTTT; d_gene: .; v_gene: TRBV19; j_gene: TRBJ1-4; abundance: .
CDR3aa: CASSLGGLGNQPQHF; CDR3nt: TGTGCCAGCAGCTTGGGGGGGCTGGGCAATCAGCCCCAGCATTTT; d_gene: .; v_gene: TRBV5-6; j_gene: TRBJ1-5; abundance: .
CDR3aa: CASSFRQGVGAVSTEAFF; CDR3nt: TGTGCCAGCAGCTTCCGACAGGGGGTCGGGGCGGTGAGCACTGAAGCTTTCTTT; d_gene: TRBD1; v_gene: TRBV14; j_gene: TRBJ1-1; abundance: .
CDR3aa: CASSDTRAPYGYTF; CDR3nt: TGTGCCAGCAGTGATACCAGGGCCCCCTATGGCTACACCTTC; d_gene: .; v_gene: TRBV25-1; j_gene: TRBJ1-2; abundance: once
CDR3aa: CASSLEMQGNTIYF; CDR3nt: TGTGCCAGCAGCTTGGAGATGCAGGGAAACACCATATATTTT; d_gene: .; v_gene: TRBV5-6; j_gene: TRBJ1-3; abundance: few
CDR3aa: CASSIGTGLWGRYEQYF; CDR3nt: TGCGCCAGCAGCATAGGGACAGGGCTTTGGGGCAGGTACGAGCAGTACTTC; d_gene: TRBD1; v_gene: TRBV5-1; j_gene: TRBJ2-7; abundance: .
CDR3aa: CASSRPGDGGNEKLFF; CDR3nt: TGTGCCAGTAGTAGGCCTGGAGACGGGGGTAATGAAAAACTGTTTTTT; d_gene: .; v_gene: TRBV19; j_gene: TRBJ1-4; abundance: .